Given below is one TCR beta chain in context. TCR beta CDR3 regions were amplified from RNA transcripts. A first-round RT-PCR used HTBI primers, followed by a second-round multiplex PCR. TCRdb reprocessed the multiplex PCR reads via MiXCR and lists one record per CDR3 protein. The sample has 400,000 to 450,000 distinct CDR3 sequences; under 25% are singletons. Aged 18 to 65, hyperthyroidism patients had been newly diagnosed, with under 2 months' duration. The data were taken from a study of Graves' ophthalmopathy and Graves' hyperthyroidism. The CDR3 sequence is 16 residues long. Germline lookup yields CDR1 SGDLS and CDR2 YYNGEE. The ends were cut back, 5 bases at V and 0 bases at J, with 14 bases in the middle.

Sample: peripheral blood. The chain uses TRBV9 and TRBJ2-2, with D unresolved. This TCR derives from a woman between 18 and 29 years old with stable Graves' hyperthyroidism. Written as DNA, the CDR3 is TGTGCCAGCAGTCGTAATACCGCACCGAACACCGGGGAGCTGTTTTTT. Translating gives CASSRNTAPNTGELFF.